This T cell receptor beta chain appears in the sequencing data of a study of metastatic and nonmetastatic thyroid tumors (dated by TCRdb to 2019 to 2021). In terms of the full investigation: Repertoires were compared across peripheral blood and tumor or nodule tissue samples from malignant and benign thyroid patients. Broader findings and caveats from the paper: In both blood and tumor samples, TCR beta diversity was reported to be significantly higher in malignant tumors than in benign nodules.

Before undergoing thyroid surgery, none of the patients had been given any kind of treatment. The study retrospectively analysed patient clinical samples collected from about 2012 to 2018 using T-cell receptor beta sequencing. V lost 6 bases and J lost 5 bases; the stretch between them is 22 bases long. The CDR3 runs 16 amino acids, cysteine and phenylalanine included. CDR3 DNA only is kept here, 48 bases in frame from base 1. Sequences LNHDA (CDR1) and SQIVND (CDR2) are obtained from the germline V gene (reference sequence). The method was PCR. The reads were generated on an Illumina HiSeq 4000. High-throughput sequencing was used to profile the CDR3 region of the TCR beta-chain in every patient. The source study handled its data this way. CDR3 differences across clinicopathological groups were used to build a classifier for discriminating distant-metastatic papillary thyroid cancer patients. The Shannon index was used to measure repertoire diversity, and the Morisita-Horn index was used to measure how similar tumor and blood repertoires were. TCRdb reanalyzed the raw reads on its own, using fastp at Q25 for trimming and MiXCR for clone calling, and kept in-frame beta chains. These V and J calls are TCRdb output, not the study's own analysis. The table for this sample lists some 84,000 clones; less than 10% of them were counted only once. Around 8.8% of the sample comes from the top ten.

The table lists this clone with many counts. The antigen it binds to is not known. Nothing much larger sits one base from this clone, and base qualities are not available. Input material: blood. The sequence links TRBV19 to TRBJ2-5; the D gene may be TRBD1 or TRBD2, since each aligns over 7 bases. This TCR was recovered from a female donor with papillary thyroid cancer or a benign thyroid nodule (not recorded which). Some clones in this sample may be carry-over from other donors' samples. The CDR3 region: CASSPLGEGAPETQYF. The sequence in DNA is TGTGCCAGTAGCCCCTTGGGGGAGGGGGCGCCGGAGACCCAGTACTTC.